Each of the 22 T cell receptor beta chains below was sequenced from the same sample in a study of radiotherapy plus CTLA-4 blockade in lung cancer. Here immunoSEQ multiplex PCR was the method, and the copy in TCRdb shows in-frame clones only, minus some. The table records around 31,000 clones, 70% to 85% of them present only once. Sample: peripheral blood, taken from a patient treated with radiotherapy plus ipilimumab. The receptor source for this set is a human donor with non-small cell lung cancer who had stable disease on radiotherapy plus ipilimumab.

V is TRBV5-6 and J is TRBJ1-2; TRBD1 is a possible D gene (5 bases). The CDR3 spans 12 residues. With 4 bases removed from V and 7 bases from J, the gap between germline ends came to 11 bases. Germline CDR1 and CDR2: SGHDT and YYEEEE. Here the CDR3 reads CASSRQFPGYTF. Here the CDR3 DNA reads TGTGCCAGCAGCCGACAGTTCCCTGGCTACACCTTC.

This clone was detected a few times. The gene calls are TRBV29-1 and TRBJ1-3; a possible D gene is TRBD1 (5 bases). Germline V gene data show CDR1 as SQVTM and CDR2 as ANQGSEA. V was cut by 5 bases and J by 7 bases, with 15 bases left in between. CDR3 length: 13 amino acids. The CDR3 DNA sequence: TGCAGCGTTCGGCTATCTGGGGGGAACACCATATATTTT. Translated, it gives CSVRLSGGNTIYF.

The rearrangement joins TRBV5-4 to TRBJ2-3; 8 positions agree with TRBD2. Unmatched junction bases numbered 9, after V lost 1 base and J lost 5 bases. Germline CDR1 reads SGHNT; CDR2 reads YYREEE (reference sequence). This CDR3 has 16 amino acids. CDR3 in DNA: TGTGCCAGCAGCTTGATCAAACGGGGGGGTGGAGATACGCAGTATTTT. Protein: CASSLIKRGGGDTQYF.

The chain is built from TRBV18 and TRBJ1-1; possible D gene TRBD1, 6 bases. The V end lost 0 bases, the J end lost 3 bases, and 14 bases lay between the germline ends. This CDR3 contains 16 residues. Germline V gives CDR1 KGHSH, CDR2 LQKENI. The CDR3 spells CASSPPGTPKDTEAFF. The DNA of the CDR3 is TGTGCCAGCTCACCACCGGGGACACCCAAGGACACTGAAGCTTTCTTT.

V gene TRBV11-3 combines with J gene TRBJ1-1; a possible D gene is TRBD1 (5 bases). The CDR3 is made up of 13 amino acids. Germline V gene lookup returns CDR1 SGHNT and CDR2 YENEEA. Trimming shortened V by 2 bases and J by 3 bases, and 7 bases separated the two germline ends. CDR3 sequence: CASSLNRYTEAFF. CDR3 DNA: TGTGCCAGCAGCTTAAACAGGTACACTGAAGCTTTCTTT. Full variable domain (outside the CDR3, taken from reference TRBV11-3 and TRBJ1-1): EAGVVQSPRYKIIEKKQPVAFWCNPISGHNTLYWYLQNLGQGPELLIRYENEEAVDDSQLPKDRFSAERLKGVDSTLKIQPAELGDSAVYLCASSLNRYTEAFFGQGTRLTVV.

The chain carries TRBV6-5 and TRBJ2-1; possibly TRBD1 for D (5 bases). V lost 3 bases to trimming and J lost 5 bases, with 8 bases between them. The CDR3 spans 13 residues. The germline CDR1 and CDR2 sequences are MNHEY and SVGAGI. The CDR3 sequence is CASSYGADNEQFF. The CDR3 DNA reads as TGTGCCAGCAGTTATGGGGCGGACAATGAGCAGTTCTTC.

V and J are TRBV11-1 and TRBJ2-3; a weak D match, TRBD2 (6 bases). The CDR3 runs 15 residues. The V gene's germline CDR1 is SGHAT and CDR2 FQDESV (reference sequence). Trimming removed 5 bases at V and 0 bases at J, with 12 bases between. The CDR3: CASSVPGLSTDTQYF. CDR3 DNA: TGTGCCAGCAGCGTTCCGGGACTCAGCACAGATACGCAGTATTTT.

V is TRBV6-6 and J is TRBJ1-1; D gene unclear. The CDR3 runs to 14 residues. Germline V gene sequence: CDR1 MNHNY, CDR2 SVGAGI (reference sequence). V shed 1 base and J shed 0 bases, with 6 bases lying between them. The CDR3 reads CASSYYAVNTEAFF. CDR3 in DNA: TGTGCCAGCAGTTACTACGCCGTGAACACTGAAGCTTTCTTT.

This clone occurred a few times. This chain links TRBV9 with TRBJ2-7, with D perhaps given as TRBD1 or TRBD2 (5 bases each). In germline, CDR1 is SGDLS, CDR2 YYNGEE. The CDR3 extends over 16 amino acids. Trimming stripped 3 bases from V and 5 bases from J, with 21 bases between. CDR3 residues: CASSGPGTRGFDEQYF. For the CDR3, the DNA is TGTGCCAGCAGCGGACCCGGGACCAGAGGGTTCGACGAGCAGTACTTC. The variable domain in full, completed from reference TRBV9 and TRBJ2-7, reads DSGVTQTPKHLITATGQRVTLRCSPRSGDLSVYWYQQSLDQGLQFLIQYYNGEERAKGNILERFSAQQFPDLHSELNLSSLELGDSALYFCASSGPGTRGFDEQYFGPGTRLTVT.

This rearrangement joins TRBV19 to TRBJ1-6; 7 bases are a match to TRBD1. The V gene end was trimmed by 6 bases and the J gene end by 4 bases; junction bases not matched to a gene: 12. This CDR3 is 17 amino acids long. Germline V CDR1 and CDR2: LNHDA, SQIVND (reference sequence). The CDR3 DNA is TGTGCCAGTAGGAGGGACTCCGGGACAGCTTATAATTCACCCCTCCACTTT. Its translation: CASRRDSGTAYNSPLHF. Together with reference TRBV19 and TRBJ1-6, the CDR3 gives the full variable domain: DGGITQSPKYLFRKEGQNVTLSCEQNLNHDAMYWYRQDPGQGLRLIYYSQIVNDFQKGDIAEGYSVSREKKESFPLTVTSAQKNPTAFYLCASRRDSGTAYNSPLHFGNGTRLTVT.

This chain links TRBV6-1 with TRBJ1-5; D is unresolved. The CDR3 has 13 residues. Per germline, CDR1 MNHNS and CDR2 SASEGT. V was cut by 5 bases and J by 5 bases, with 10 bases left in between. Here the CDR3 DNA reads TGTGCCAGCAGTATCACCAACGATCAGCCCCAGCATTTT. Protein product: CASSITNDQPQHF.

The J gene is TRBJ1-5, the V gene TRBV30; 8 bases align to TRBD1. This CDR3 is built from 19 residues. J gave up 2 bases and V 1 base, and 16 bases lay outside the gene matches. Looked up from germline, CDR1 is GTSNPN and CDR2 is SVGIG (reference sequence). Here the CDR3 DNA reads TGTGCCTGGAGTGACCCGGGACAGGCGGCCGGTGTTGGCAATCAGCCCCAGCATTTT. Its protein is CAWSDPGQAAGVGNQPQHF.

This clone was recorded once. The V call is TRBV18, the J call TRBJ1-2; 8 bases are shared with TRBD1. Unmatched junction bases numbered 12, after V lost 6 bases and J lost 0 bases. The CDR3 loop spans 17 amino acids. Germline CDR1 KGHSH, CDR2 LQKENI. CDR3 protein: CASSPKLQGESNYGYTF. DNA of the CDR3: TGTGCCAGCTCGCCGAAACTACAGGGGGAATCTAACTATGGCTACACCTTC.

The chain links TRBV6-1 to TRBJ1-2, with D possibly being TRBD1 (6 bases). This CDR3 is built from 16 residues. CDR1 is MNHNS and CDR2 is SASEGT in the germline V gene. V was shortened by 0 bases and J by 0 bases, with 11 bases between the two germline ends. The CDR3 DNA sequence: TGTGCCAGCAGTGAAGCTTTACAGGGAGCTAACTATGGCTACACCTTC. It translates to CASSEALQGANYGYTF.

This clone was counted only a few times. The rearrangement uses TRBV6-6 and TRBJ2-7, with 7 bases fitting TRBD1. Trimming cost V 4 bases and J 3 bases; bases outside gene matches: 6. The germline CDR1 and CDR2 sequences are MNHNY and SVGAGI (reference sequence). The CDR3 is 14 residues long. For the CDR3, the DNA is TGTGCCAGCAGTTCCCTGGGGACAGTCTACGAGCAGTACTTC. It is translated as CASSSLGTVYEQYF.

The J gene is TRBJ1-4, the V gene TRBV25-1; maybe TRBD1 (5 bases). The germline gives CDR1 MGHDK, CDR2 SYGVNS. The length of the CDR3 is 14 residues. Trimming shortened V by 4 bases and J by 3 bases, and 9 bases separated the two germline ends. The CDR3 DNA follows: TGTGCCAGCAGTGGGACACCCGCTAATGAAAAACTGTTTTTT. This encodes CASSGTPANEKLFF. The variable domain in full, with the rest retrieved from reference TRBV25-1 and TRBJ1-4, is EADIYQTPRYLVIGTGKKITLECSQTMGHDKMYWYQQDPGMELHLIHYSYGVNSTEKGDLSSESTVSRIRTEHFPLTLESARPSHTSQYLCASSGTPANEKLFFGSGTQLSVL.

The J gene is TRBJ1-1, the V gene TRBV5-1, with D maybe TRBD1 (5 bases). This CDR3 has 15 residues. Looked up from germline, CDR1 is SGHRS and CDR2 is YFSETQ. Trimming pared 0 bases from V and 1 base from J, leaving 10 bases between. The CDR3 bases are TGCGCCAGCAGCTTGGTTGGGGGGTCGAACACTGAAGCTTTCTTT. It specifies CASSLVGGSNTEAFF.

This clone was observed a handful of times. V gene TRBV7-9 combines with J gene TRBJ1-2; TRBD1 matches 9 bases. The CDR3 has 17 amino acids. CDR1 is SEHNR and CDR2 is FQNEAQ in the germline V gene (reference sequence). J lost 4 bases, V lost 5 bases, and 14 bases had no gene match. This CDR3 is CASSTNTGTGFLYGYTF. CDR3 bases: TGTGCCAGCAGCACAAATACCGGGACAGGGTTTCTCTATGGCTACACCTTC.

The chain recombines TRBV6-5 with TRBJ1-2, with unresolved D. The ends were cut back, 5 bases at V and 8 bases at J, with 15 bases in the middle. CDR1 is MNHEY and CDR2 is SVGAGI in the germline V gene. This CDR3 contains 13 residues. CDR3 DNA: TGTGCCAGCAGTCAGCCGGGAGGGCGCGGCTACACCTTC. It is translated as CASSQPGGRGYTF.

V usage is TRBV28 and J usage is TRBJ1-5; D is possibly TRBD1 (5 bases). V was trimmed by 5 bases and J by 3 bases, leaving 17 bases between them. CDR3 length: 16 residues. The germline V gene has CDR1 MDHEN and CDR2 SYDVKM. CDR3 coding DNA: TGTGCCAGCAGTCAATTACTAGGGGAATCCAATCAGCCCCAGCATTTT. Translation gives CASSQLLGESNQPQHF.

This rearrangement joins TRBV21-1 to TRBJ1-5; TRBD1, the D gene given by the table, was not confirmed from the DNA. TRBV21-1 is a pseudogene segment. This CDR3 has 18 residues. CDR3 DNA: TGTGCCAGCAGCAATCTTTCCGGACAGCACCTTTATAATCAGCCCCAGCATTTT. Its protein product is CASSNLSGQHLYNQPQHF.

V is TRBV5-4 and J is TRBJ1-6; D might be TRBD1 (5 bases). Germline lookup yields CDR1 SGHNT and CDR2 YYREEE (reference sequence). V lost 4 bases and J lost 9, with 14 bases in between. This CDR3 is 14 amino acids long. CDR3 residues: CASSRDFEGSPLHF. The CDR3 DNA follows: TGTGCCAGCAGCCGGGACTTTGAGGGTTCACCCCTCCACTTT.